One and the same sample provided the 16 T cell receptor beta chains below, sequenced in a study of blood T cell repertoires in COVID-19. Produced via immunoSEQ multiplex PCR; TCRdb's table is partial and in-frame only. The table includes under 300,000 clones, approximately 82% detected once. Sequenced: peripheral blood. The receptors shown here come from a woman aged 18-30 years with acute or convalescent COVID-19.

The V gene is TRBV27, the J gene TRBJ1-2; 9 bases fit TRBD1. The CDR3 has 14 residues. Germline loops: CDR1 MNHEY, CDR2 SMNVEV (reference sequence). V dropped 5 bases and J dropped 6; count of bases not matched to a gene: 7. The CDR3 sequence is CASSPGQGIDGYTF. DNA for the CDR3: TGTGCCAGCAGTCCGGGACAGGGTATCGATGGCTACACCTTC.

The chain links TRBV7-9 to TRBJ1-3; D not certain. Germline CDR1 SEHNR, CDR2 FQNEAQ (reference sequence). The V and J ends lost 4 bases and 2 bases respectively, with 12 bases between them. The CDR3 totals 15 residues. CDR3 in amino acids: CASSWSGTTGNTIYF. CDR3 nucleotide sequence: TGTGCCAGCAGCTGGTCAGGCACCACTGGAAACACCATATATTTT.

The J gene is TRBJ2-7, the V gene TRBV3-1 (or the pseudogene TRBV3-2); TRBD2 might be the D (5 bases). From germline, CDR1 is LGHDT and CDR2 YNNKEL (reference sequence). This CDR3 comprises 15 residues. The V gene lost 5 bases and the J gene lost 2 bases, with 16 bases spanning the gap. CDR3 sequence reads: CASSAPRAGTYEQYF. CDR3 nucleotides: TGTGCCAGCAGCGCCCCCCGTGCGGGCACCTACGAGCAGTACTTC.

The CDR3 DNA sequence: TGTGCCAGCAGCCCCGGCGGCTTCACAGATACGCAGTATTTT. This encodes CASSPGGFTDTQYF. The chain employs TRBV5-8 and TRBJ2-3, with unresolved D. The CDR3 is made up of 14 amino acids. Trimming left V 4 bases short and J 2 bases short, with 11 bases between. Germline CDR1 is SGHTS and CDR2 is YDEGEE.

The chain links TRBV28 to TRBJ2-4; D remains unclear. The CDR3 has 15 residues. V was clipped by 5 bases and J by 0 bases, with 11 bases between them. Germline V gene lookup returns CDR1 MDHEN and CDR2 SYDVKM. The CDR3, as DNA: TGTGCCAGCAGTCCCCCTGAGGTAGCCAAAAACATTCAGTACTTC. Its translation is CASSPPEVAKNIQYF.

The chain carries TRBV27 and TRBJ1-1; 8 positions match TRBD1. The J segment lost 3 bases and the V segment lost 4 bases, leaving 4 bases of the junction unmatched. This CDR3 spans 14 amino acids. The germline gives CDR1 MNHEY, CDR2 SMNVEV (reference sequence). CDR3 sequence reads: CASSWAGGHTEAFF. CDR3 in DNA: TGTGCCAGCAGTTGGGCAGGGGGCCACACTGAAGCTTTCTTT.

V is TRBV19 and J is TRBJ1-1; D is perhaps TRBD1 (6 bases). V lost 8 bases, J lost 0 bases, and 10 bases lay in between. The germline CDR1 and CDR2 sequences are LNHDA and SQIVND (reference sequence). This CDR3 contains 13 residues. This chain's CDR3 is CASHRTVNTEAFF. DNA for the CDR3: TGTGCCAGTCATCGGACAGTGAACACTGAAGCTTTCTTT.

The chain uses TRBV11-2 and TRBJ2-7; a possible D gene is TRBD2 (6 bases). Trimming left V 4 bases short and J 4 bases short, with 20 bases between. CDR1 is SGHAT, CDR2 FQNNGV, per germline. This CDR3 region has 16 residues. The CDR3 DNA follows: TGTGCCAGCAGCTCGGTCCGGCGGGTGGAGGGGTACGAGCAGTACTTC. This encodes CASSSVRRVEGYEQYF.

The V call is TRBV19, the J call TRBJ1-6, with a tentative D call TRBD1 (6 bases). From germline, CDR1 is LNHDA and CDR2 SQIVND (reference sequence). This CDR3 has 15 amino acids. The V end was cut by 3 bases, the J end by 3 bases, with 9 bases between. CDR3 residues: CASSMGRGYNSPLHF. The CDR3 DNA follows: TGTGCCAGTAGTATGGGCAGGGGCTATAATTCACCCCTCCACTTT.

The chain has TRBV5-8 and TRBJ2-5, with 8 nucleotides matching TRBD2. The CDR3 has 16 amino acids. Per the germline V gene, CDR1 is SGHTS and CDR2 is YDEGEE. V lost 0 bases and J lost 4; bases outside the gene matches: 8. The CDR3 DNA reads TGTGCCAGCAGCTTGGGGGCGGGAGGCCCCAGAGAGACCCAGTACTTC. Translating gives CASSLGAGGPRETQYF.

The V call is TRBV13, the J call TRBJ2-7; 7 bases map to TRBD1. V was clipped by 5 bases and J by 5 bases; unmatched bases: 6. CDR3 length equals 13 residues. The V gene's germline CDR1 is PRHDT and CDR2 FYEKMQ (reference sequence). The CDR3 is CASSLGTVNEQYF. CDR3 sequence (DNA): TGTGCCAGCAGCCTCGGGACAGTCAACGAGCAGTACTTC.

The chain combines TRBV20-1 with TRBJ2-1, with TRBD1 matching 7 bases. CDR3 length: 15 amino acids. V lost 4 bases and J lost 3; bases outside the gene matches: 9. Germline values: CDR1 DFQATT, CDR2 SNEGSKA (reference sequence). CDR3 amino acids: CSATEPGTVYNEQFF. In nucleotides, the CDR3 is TGCAGTGCTACTGAACCCGGGACAGTCTACAATGAGCAGTTCTTC.

V and J are TRBV5-1 and TRBJ1-2; a weak D match, TRBD1 (5 bases). The V and J ends lost 0 bases and 6 bases respectively, with 12 bases between them. Germline V CDR1 and CDR2: SGHRS, YFSETQ. The CDR3 has 14 amino acids. The CDR3 DNA sequence: TGCGCCAGCAGCTTGGAGGCGGGGCTCAATGGCTACACCTTC. It yields the protein CASSLEAGLNGYTF.

V is TRBV30 and J is TRBJ1-2; TRBD1 matches 10 bases. Trimming cost V 3 bases and J 4 bases; bases outside gene matches: 11. The CDR3 covers 16 residues. Germline V gene lookup returns CDR1 GTSNPN and CDR2 SVGIG (reference sequence). The CDR3 nucleotides read TGTGCCTGGAGGGGATACGGGACAGGGGCTGTCTATGGCTACACCTTC. It is translated as CAWRGYGTGAVYGYTF.

The rearrangement joins TRBV13 to TRBJ1-2; D may be TRBD1 (5 bases). The CDR3 runs 12 residues. Trimming took 5 bases from V and 6 from J, leaving 10 bases between them. CDR1 is PRHDT, CDR2 FYEKMQ, per germline (reference sequence). For the CDR3, the DNA is TGTGCCAGCAGCCCTGGGGGGAATGGCTACACCTTC. As protein: CASSPGGNGYTF.

The V and J genes are TRBV9 and TRBJ2-5; 10 positions agree with TRBD1. The trim removed 3 bases at V and 5 bases at J, leaving 4 bases unmatched. Germline CDR1 and CDR2: SGDLS and YYNGEE. The length of the CDR3 is 14 residues. CDR3 amino acids: CASSGGQGWETQYF. CDR3 coding DNA: TGTGCCAGCAGCGGGGGACAGGGGTGGGAGACCCAGTACTTC.